The 24 T cell receptor beta chains given below trace back to one sample, sequenced in a study of CXCR3-negative and CXCR3-positive naive CD8 T cells. Points from the study as a whole: The TRB CDR3s that CXCR3-positive naive cells carried were more hydrophobic than those of CXCR3-negative naive cells.

Antigens for these TCRs are unknown. All TRB cDNA libraries came from 5' RACE performed with UMI labels. TCRdb reprocessed the 5' RACE reads, keeping one entry per CDR3 protein, no DNA. The table lists approximately 5,000 distinct CDR3 sequences, with around 2.5% in the top ten. The sample taken for sequencing was naive CXCR3+ CD8+ T cells from blood. The subset was: CD45RO-CCR7+CD27+CD95- naive CD8+ T cells expressing CXCR3 (TNR3+). Receptors were obtained from a human donor in good health. Some clones in this sample may be carry-over from other donors' samples.

The genes are TRBV29-1 and TRBJ2-3; TCRdb lists TRBD1, though no DNA is available to test this call. The CDR3 covers 14 residues. Germline V gene data show CDR1 as SQVTM and CDR2 as ANQGSEA. CDR3 region: CSVEGVESTDTQYF.

This clonotype ranks as medium-sized in terms of frequency. The chain combines TRBV12-3 or TRBV12-4 with TRBJ1-1; with no DNA, the TCRdb D assignment of TRBD1 cannot be verified. The CDR3 is made up of 14 amino acids. The CDR3 loop is CASSSGQGYTEAFF.

Its frequency marks this clonotype as large (0.1 to 1%). The chain combines TRBV7-9 with TRBJ2-3. This CDR3 is built from 16 residues. Germline assignment: CDR1 SEHNR and CDR2 FQNEAQ (reference sequence). CDR3: CASSLVVSWGTDTQYF.

Judged by frequency, this clonotype is medium-sized. This sequence joins TRBV15 and TRBJ2-3. This CDR3 spans 12 amino acids. The germline V gene encodes CDR1 LNHNV and CDR2 YYDKDF (reference sequence). The CDR3 spells CATSRGGDTQYF. The full variable domain, completed using reference TRBV15 and TRBJ2-3, is DAMVIQNPRYQVTQFGKPVTLSCSQTLNHNVMYWYQQKSSQAPKLLFHYYDKDFNNEADTPDNFQSRRPNTSFCFLDIRSPGLGDTAMYLCATSRGGDTQYFGPGTRLTVL.

This rearrangement joins TRBV5-1 to TRBJ2-7; without DNA, the TCRdb call of TRBD1 cannot be checked. This CDR3 contains 15 residues. Germline V CDR1 and CDR2: SGHRS, YFSETQ. The CDR3 loop reads CASSGLGQGDDEQYF.

Its frequency marks this clonotype as medium-sized. The rearrangement joins TRBV29-1 to TRBJ2-1; the D call of TRBD2 rests on TCRdb alone, since no DNA is present to check it. Germline CDR1 and CDR2: SQVTM and ANQGSEA. The CDR3 consists of 13 residues. CDR3 region: CSVGTSDYNEQFF.

This clonotype counts as medium-sized by frequency. This chain joins TRBV5-1 and TRBJ2-7; the D gene TCRdb calls, TRBD2, cannot be checked with no DNA. CDR3 length: 17 amino acids. Germline CDR1 reads SGHRS; CDR2 reads YFSETQ. The CDR3: CASSQPGLADFSYEQYF.

This clonotype is classed as large by frequency. The chain joins TRBV7-9 to TRBJ2-5; TCRdb's assignment of TRBD1 cannot be checked, as there is no DNA. Germline assignment: CDR1 SEHNR and CDR2 FQNEAQ (reference sequence). CDR3 size: 14 residues. The CDR3 loop reads CASSLGTAQETQYF.

Frequency places this clonotype as medium-sized. The rearrangement uses TRBV29-1 and TRBJ1-1. Germline CDR1 and CDR2: SQVTM and ANQGSEA. CDR3 length: 11 amino acids. CDR3 sequence: CSAHLNTEAFF. The full variable domain, rest sourced from reference TRBV29-1 and TRBJ1-1, is SAVISQKPSRDICQRGTSLTIQCQVDSQVTMMFWYRQQPGQSLTLIATANQGSEATYESGFVIDKFPISRPNLTFSTLTVSNMSPEDSSIYLCSAHLNTEAFFGQGTRLTVV.

The chain carries TRBV6-6 and TRBJ2-5; without DNA, the TCRdb call of TRBD1 cannot be checked. Germline values: CDR1 MNHNY, CDR2 SVGAGI (reference sequence). This CDR3 is built from 13 residues. The CDR3: CASTRQLQETQYF.

This rearrangement joins TRBV29-1 to TRBJ2-1. The germline gives CDR1 SQVTM, CDR2 ANQGSEA. CDR3 length: 14 amino acids. This chain's CDR3 is CSVSVINSYNEQFF.

The genes are TRBV29-1 and TRBJ2-3. CDR1 and CDR2 from the germline V gene are SQVTM and ANQGSEA. CDR3 length equals 14 residues. The CDR3 reads CSVELAGFTDTQYF.

The gene calls are TRBV19 and TRBJ2-2; absent DNA, TCRdb's TRBD2 call cannot be checked. Germline V gives CDR1 LNHDA, CDR2 SQIVND (reference sequence). The CDR3 length is 13 residues. The CDR3 reads CASSISSGGELFF. The whole variable domain, remainder taken from reference TRBV19 and TRBJ2-2, is DGGITQSPKYLFRKEGQNVTLSCEQNLNHDAMYWYRQDPGQGLRLIYYSQIVNDFQKGDIAEGYSVSREKKESFPLTVTSAQKNPTAFYLCASSISSGGELFFGEGSRLTVL.

This chain uses TRBV6-1 with TRBJ1-1. Germline CDR1 is MNHNS and CDR2 is SASEGT. CDR3 length equals 14 residues. CDR3 residues: CASSEGERNTEAFF.

This clonotype is medium-sized (0.01 to 0.1%) by frequency. Here the CDR3 reads CSVEASGDLEQYF. J is TRBJ2-7 and V is TRBV29-1; TCRdb outputs TRBD2, but without DNA this stays unchecked. This CDR3 comprises 13 residues. From germline, CDR1 is SQVTM and CDR2 ANQGSEA.

Frequency places this clonotype as medium-sized (0.01 to 0.1%). The chain has TRBV19 and TRBJ1-6; the D call of TRBD1 rests on TCRdb alone, since no DNA is present to check it. CDR3 length: 22 residues. The germline CDR1 and CDR2 sequences are LNHDA and SQIVND (reference sequence). The CDR3 sequence: CASSIFGPREDFTSSYNSPLHF.

The chain recombines TRBV10-2 with TRBJ1-2. CDR3 length equals 12 residues. The germline V gene has CDR1 WSHSY and CDR2 SAAADI. The CDR3 loop reads CASLDGYYGYTF.

This clonotype is identified as medium-sized from frequency. This sequence joins TRBV12-3 or TRBV12-4 and TRBJ2-5; TCRdb's D call, TRBD1, is unchecked because there is no DNA. This CDR3 region has 13 residues. The CDR3 sequence is CASSWGQGETQYF.

The J gene is TRBJ2-5, the V gene TRBV29-1; the TRBD1 assignment by TCRdb is unverifiable without DNA. In germline, CDR1 is SQVTM, CDR2 ANQGSEA. This CDR3 is built from 12 residues. This CDR3 is CSADSTGETQYF.

The CDR3 region is CASSLGAEGYEQYF. The V and J genes are TRBV11-2 and TRBJ2-7; TCRdb calls TRBD1, which cannot be checked without DNA. The CDR3 has 14 residues. Looked up from germline, CDR1 is SGHAT and CDR2 is FQNNGV.

This clonotype is classed as medium-sized by frequency. The chain couples TRBV6-5 to TRBJ2-7; TCRdb reports TRBD1, a call that lacks DNA to check it against. From germline, CDR1 is MNHEY and CDR2 SVGAGI. The CDR3 loop spans 14 amino acids. The CDR3 sequence is CASSYGGGSYEQYF.

This clonotype counts as medium-sized by frequency. This sequence joins TRBV28 and TRBJ2-1. Germline V gives CDR1 MDHEN, CDR2 SYDVKM. CDR3 size: 12 residues. The CDR3 loop reads CASSLMGYEQFF.

J is TRBJ2-7 and V is TRBV4-1; TCRdb lists TRBD2, though no DNA is available to test this call. CDR3 size: 15 residues. CDR1 MGHRA and CDR2 YSYEKL come from the germline V gene. The CDR3 is CASSQEGLAFYEQYF.

The rearrangement joins TRBV7-6 to TRBJ2-7; the TCRdb call, TRBD2, lacks DNA for checking. CDR3 length: 14 residues. Germline V gene sequence: CDR1 SGHVS, CDR2 FNYEAQ. CDR3 region: CASSLPPASGEQYF.